This TCR beta chain stems from a study of blood T cell repertoires in COVID-19. Looking at the study overall: There were acute and convalescent COVID-19 samples, and they came from the United States, Italy and Spain.

V shed 0 bases, J shed 0 bases, and the junction held 4 bases outside the gene matches. Germline CDR1 reads MGHDK; CDR2 reads SYGVNS. This CDR3 has 17 amino acids. Authors' data handling: The assay estimated nucleated cells by amplifying reference gene primers. Libraries were prepared by immunoSEQ multiplex PCR; TCRdb keeps only in-frame clonotypes and omits some of them. That table furnishes V, J and clone size, whereas the DNA furnished D and trimming. The profile shows about 46,000 clones, 75% to 90% of them singletons. The sample was peripheral blood. The receptor was isolated from a man aged 50 to 60 with acute or convalescent COVID-19. The rearrangement links TRBV25-1 to TRBJ2-1; 8 bases match TRBD2. CDR3 coding DNA: TGTGCCAGCAGTGAATACTCGGGAGGGAGCTCCTACAATGAGCAGTTCTTC. Translation gives CASSEYSGGSSYNEQFF.